This record concerns one T cell receptor (beta chain) sequence. The antigen it binds to is not known. Per-base qualities were not stored, and no clone one base away is much larger. The library was obtained by the immunoSEQ multiplex PCR assay. The table was pulled from immuneACCESS by TCRdb, which kept in-frame rearrangements only. Such tables lose some clones; where checked, under half of the loss comes from unresolved V genes, and the rest has no known cause. The sample profile shows around 85,000 clones; about 90% of them were found once. Jointly, the top ten make up 3.5% of the sample. This entry is derived from a study of T cell changes during pregnancy in multiple sclerosis (dated by TCRdb to between 2018 and 2021). Regarding the research as a whole: The study looked at changes in the T cell repertoire across pregnancy in women with multiple sclerosis.

The germline V gene supplies CDR1 SNHLY and CDR2 FYNNEI. V and J are trimmed by 6 bases and 2 bases, and the gene matches miss 5 bases of the junction. From cysteine to phenylalanine, the CDR3 is 15 amino acids long. The sequence is cut down to CDR3 DNA, 45 bases in frame from base 1. The material sequenced was PBMCs, taken in the first trimester of pregnancy. The source is a female donor in good health, serving as a control in a pregnancy study. Some clones in this sample may be carry-over from other donors' samples. Recombination joined TRBV2 with TRBJ1-3, with 9 bases in between that match TRBD1. This receptor carries the CDR3 CASSPTGGTGNTIYF. In nucleotide form, the sequence is TGTGCCAGCAGCCCGACAGGGGGGACTGGAAACACCATATATTTT.